These 32 T cell receptor beta chains were sequenced from one sample in a study of cytomegalovirus exposure and HLA in healthy donors. Primers for the PCR totalled 60 Vbeta and 13 Jbeta. Clones were sequenced by immunoSEQ multiplex PCR, and TCRdb holds only the in-frame ones, with some missing. The sample has 100,000 to 130,000 clones; over 60% are singletons. The sequencing input was PBMCs. These receptors were taken from a male donor in good health and CMV-seronegative.

This clone was seen only once. Because it lacks the conserved phenylalanine or tryptophan at the end, this CDR3 is likely a read error. The chain employs TRBV7-6 and TRBJ2-7; tentatively, D is TRBD1 (6 bases). The ends were cut back, 0 bases at V and 6 bases at J, with 18 bases in the middle. The CDR3 has 16 residues. Looked up from germline, CDR1 is SGHVS and CDR2 is FNYEAQ. As DNA, the CDR3 is TGTGCCAGCAGCTTAGCGCTACAGGGTAGGGCGTCCGAGCAGTACCTC. Protein sequence: CASSLALQGRASEQYL.

This chain connects TRBV14 to TRBJ2-2; D is unclear. V lost 6 bases and J lost 0, with 11 bases in between. This CDR3 spans 15 amino acids. Germline assignment: CDR1 SGHDN and CDR2 FVKESK. CDR3 in amino acids: CASSDLSANTGELFF. CDR3 nucleotide sequence: TGTGCCAGCAGTGATCTATCCGCGAACACCGGGGAGCTGTTTTTT.

The J gene is TRBJ2-1, the V gene TRBV10-1; tentative D call: TRBD1 (5 bases). The CDR3 totals 16 residues. Looked up from germline, CDR1 is WNHNN and CDR2 is SYGVQD (reference sequence). V lost 3 bases to trimming and J lost 3 bases, with 15 bases between them. In DNA form, the CDR3 reads TGCGCCAGCAGTGAACGGCAGGGTTCGAACTACAATGAGCAGTTCTTC. It encodes CASSERQGSNYNEQFF.

The V and J genes are TRBV7-6 and TRBJ1-5; D gene unclear. With 5 bases removed from V and 5 bases from J, the gap between germline ends came to 10 bases. This CDR3 region has 13 residues. Looked up from germline, CDR1 is SGHVS and CDR2 is FNYEAQ. CDR3 DNA sequence: TGTGCCAGCAGCGAGGAGGTGTATCAGCCCCAGCATTTT. Its protein is CASSEEVYQPQHF. Combining the CDR3 with reference TRBV7-6 and TRBJ1-5 gives the whole variable domain GAGVSQSPRYKVTKRGQDVALRCDPISGHVSLYWYRQALGQGPEFLTYFNYEAQQDKSGLPNDRFSAERPEGSISTLTIQRTEQRDSAMYRCASSEEVYQPQHFGDGTRLSIL.

The rearrangement uses TRBV7-2 and TRBJ2-7, with D uncertain. This CDR3 has 12 residues. Trimming stripped 2 bases from V and 2 bases from J, with 4 bases between. From germline, CDR1 is SGHTA and CDR2 FQGNSA. CDR3 in amino acids: CASSLPPYEQYF. DNA of the CDR3: TGTGCCAGCAGCTTACCTCCCTACGAGCAGTACTTC.

V and J are TRBV6-6 and TRBJ2-7; 12 bases are shared with TRBD1. This CDR3 spans 14 amino acids. V shed 6 bases and J 7 bases; nucleotides not matched to a gene: 7. Germline V CDR1 and CDR2: MNHNY, SVGAGI (reference sequence). The CDR3 nucleotides read TGTGCCAGCAGGCCGGGACAGGGGGCCGGGGAGCAGTACTTC. Protein product: CASRPGQGAGEQYF.

The chain joins TRBV7-9 to TRBJ1-2; the match to TRBD1 covers 7 bases. V gave up 1 base and J gave up 5 bases; unmatched junction bases: 7. The CDR3 totals 15 residues. Germline CDR1 and CDR2: SEHNR and FQNEAQ (reference sequence). In DNA, the CDR3 is TGTGCCAGCAGCTTAGACGCCGGGACAGAGTATGGCTACACCTTC. This gives the protein CASSLDAGTEYGYTF.

This chain joins TRBV5-5 and TRBJ2-5; D unclear. The V end was cut by 3 bases, the J end by 7 bases, with 13 bases between. CDR3 length equals 13 residues. Looked up from germline, CDR1 is SGHKS and CDR2 is YYEKEE (reference sequence). Here the CDR3 DNA reads TGTGCCAGCAGCTGGAAAGGAGTGGGGACCCAGTACTTC. Translation: CASSWKGVGTQYF.

This clone was counted a single time. The rearrangement uses TRBV29-1 and TRBJ1-2; maybe TRBD1 (5 bases). V lost 4 bases to trimming and J lost 7 bases, with 7 bases between them. CDR1 SQVTM and CDR2 ANQGSEA come from the germline V gene. The CDR3 contains 10 residues. CDR3 in amino acids: CSVGDSGYTF. The CDR3, as DNA: TGCAGCGTTGGGGACTCTGGCTACACCTTC.

The chain links TRBV9 to TRBJ1-2, with TRBD1 matching 7 bases. Trimming took 1 base from V and 4 from J; bases not matched to a gene: 7. Germline CDR1 is SGDLS and CDR2 is YYNGEE. The CDR3 has 15 residues. This CDR3 reads CASSVQSTGSYGYTF. The DNA for the CDR3 is TGTGCCAGCAGCGTACAGTCGACAGGGAGCTATGGCTACACCTTC.

The CDR3 spells CASTLSQDSTPVDTIYF. DNA of the CDR3: TGTGCCAGCACCCTCTCACAGGATTCCACTCCTGTAGACACCATATATTTT. V is TRBV5-4 and J is TRBJ1-3, with D perhaps TRBD1 (5 bases). The V and J ends lost 6 bases and 8 bases respectively, with 27 bases between them. Germline V lookup: CDR1 SGHNT, CDR2 YYREEE (reference sequence). CDR3 length equals 17 residues.

The chain employs TRBV28 and TRBJ2-7, with TRBD2 as a possible D gene (6 bases). Per the germline V gene, CDR1 is MDHEN and CDR2 is SYDVKM. The CDR3 length is 16 residues. V lost 7 bases to trimming and J lost 0 bases, with 19 bases between them. CDR3 nucleotides: TGTGCCAGCACCGAGGAATCCCGGGACTTCTCCTACGAGCAGTACTTC. Translating it yields CASTEESRDFSYEQYF.

The rearrangement links TRBV23-1 to TRBJ2-3; 9 bases match TRBD1. TRBV23-1 is an ORF, and what it does is uncertain. The CDR3 covers 15 residues. With 2 bases clipped from V and 6 bases from J, the junction kept 6 bases outside the gene matches. The CDR3 protein is CASSQRDRDPDTQYF. In DNA form, the CDR3 reads TGCGCCAGCAGTCAAAGGGACAGGGACCCGGATACGCAGTATTTT.

The chain links TRBV28 to TRBJ2-5; 7 nucleotides align to TRBD1. CDR1 MDHEN and CDR2 SYDVKM come from the germline V gene. The CDR3 consists of 15 residues. The V gene end was trimmed by 6 bases and the J gene end by 5 bases; junction bases not matched to a gene: 12. The CDR3 is CASSQGGAGMETQYF. The CDR3 DNA follows: TGTGCCAGCAGCCAAGGGGGCGCAGGGATGGAGACCCAGTACTTC.

The chain combines TRBV25-1 with TRBJ2-7, with D perhaps TRBD2 (6 bases). Trimming took off 5 bases at V and 2 bases at J, with 13 bases between the two ends. Germline lookup yields CDR1 MGHDK and CDR2 SYGVNS. The CDR3 runs to 14 residues. The CDR3 protein is CASSTGTSPYEQYF. The CDR3 DNA reads as TGTGCCAGCAGTACCGGGACTTCACCCTACGAGCAGTACTTC.

The chain has TRBV7-9 and TRBJ2-5, with TRBD2 identical over 7 bases. Trimming took 5 bases from V and 5 from J; bases not matched to a gene: 5. This CDR3 region has 13 residues. Per the germline V gene, CDR1 is SEHNR and CDR2 is FQNEAQ (reference sequence). CDR3: CASSIGGVETQYF. CDR3 nucleotides: TGTGCCAGCAGCATTGGGGGGGTGGAGACCCAGTACTTC.

The chain combines TRBV18 with TRBJ2-3; 7 bases fit TRBD2. J was trimmed by 0 bases and V by 3 bases; bases with no gene match: 3. The CDR3 has 15 residues. Germline V gene data show CDR1 as KGHSH and CDR2 as LQKENI. For the CDR3, the DNA is TGTGCCAGCTCACCGAGTAGCGGGAGCACAGATACGCAGTATTTT. It encodes CASSPSSGSTDTQYF.

V gene TRBV10-3 combines with J gene TRBJ2-5; TRBD2 matches at 7 bases. The germline V gene has CDR1 ENHRY and CDR2 SYGVKD. The CDR3 sequence is 17 residues long. The J segment lost 5 bases and the V segment lost 10 bases, leaving 22 bases of the junction unmatched. CDR3 amino acids: CATQPSVGGSGHETQYF. The DNA for the CDR3 is TGTGCCACCCAACCCTCGGTGGGCGGGAGCGGTCATGAGACCCAGTACTTC.

This clone was detected only a few times. The chain uses TRBV6-5 and TRBJ1-2; TRBD1 agrees at 8 bases. Germline loops: CDR1 MNHEY, CDR2 SVGAGI. The CDR3 has 14 residues. With V trimmed by 8 bases and J by 7 bases, 12 bases remained unmatched. Written as DNA, the CDR3 is TGTGCCAGCCGAGGACAGGGAAAAGATCTTGGCTACACCTTC. Amino acids: CASRGQGKDLGYTF.

A remark on this clone: At one of its ends the junction is not consistent with the germline gene, which may arise from a read error. The same CDR3 is also encoded by other DNA sequences in this sample. The rearrangement joins TRBV6-4 to TRBJ2-5; a weak D match, TRBD1 (6 bases). Germline V gene lookup returns CDR1 MRHNA and CDR2 SNTAGT. This CDR3 has 13 residues. The CDR3: CASSAGAGETQYF. In DNA form, the CDR3 reads TGTGCTAGCAGTGCAGGGGCGGGAGAGACCCAGTACTTC.

The chain carries TRBV11-2 and TRBJ2-5; maybe TRBD2 (6 bases). Trimming removed 1 base at V and 3 bases at J, with 9 bases between. In germline, CDR1 is SGHAT, CDR2 FQNNGV. The CDR3 loop spans 14 amino acids. CDR3 in DNA: TGTGCCAGCAGCTTAGGGACTAAAGAAGAGACCCAGTACTTC. This gives the protein CASSLGTKEETQYF.

The chain couples TRBV19 to TRBJ1-1; D might be TRBD1 (5 bases). This CDR3 region has 12 residues. Trimming cost V 6 bases and J 6 bases, with 11 bases left between them. CDR1 is LNHDA, CDR2 SQIVND, per germline (reference sequence). The CDR3 reads CASRNSGSEAFF. The CDR3 DNA follows: TGTGCCAGTAGAAACTCAGGGTCTGAAGCTTTCTTT.

The DNA for the CDR3 is TGTGCCATCAGTGACCCGGGTACTGAAGCTTTCTTT. It yields the protein CAISDPGTEAFF. The chain couples TRBV10-3 to TRBJ1-1; D ambiguous. Germline CDR1 is ENHRY and CDR2 is SYGVKD. CDR3 size: 12 residues. The ends were cut back, 3 bases at V and 5 bases at J, with 7 bases in the middle.

The chain combines TRBV7-8 with TRBJ2-2, with 7 bases matching TRBD2. The CDR3 has 15 residues. J lost 8 bases, V lost 5 bases, and 11 bases had no gene match. The germline V gene has CDR1 SGHVS and CDR2 FQNEAQ. CDR3 sequence (DNA): TGTGCCAGCAGCGCTCACTCGGGAGGCATTGGGGAGCTGTTTTTT. Encoded protein: CASSAHSGGIGELFF.

V gene TRBV25-1 combines with J gene TRBJ2-5; the D gene is possibly TRBD2 (5 bases). From germline, CDR1 is MGHDK and CDR2 SYGVNS. The V end lost 0 bases, the J end lost 0 bases, and 11 bases lay between the germline ends. This CDR3 has 16 residues. The CDR3 coding sequence is TGTGCCAGCAGTGAATATTCGGGATCGTACCAAGAGACCCAGTACTTC. It translates to CASSEYSGSYQETQYF.

The chain couples TRBV6-5 to TRBJ2-1; TRBD1 aligns across 8 bases. Germline CDR1 is MNHEY and CDR2 is SVGAGI. Trimming took 8 bases from V and 8 from J; bases not matched to a gene: 11. CDR3 length: 14 residues. The chain's CDR3 is CASGPRGQGDEQFF. Written as DNA, the CDR3 is TGTGCCAGCGGGCCCAGGGGGCAAGGGGATGAGCAGTTCTTC.

This chain links TRBV5-1 with TRBJ2-7; maybe TRBD1 (5 bases). With 0 bases removed from V and 6 bases from J, the gap between germline ends came to 10 bases. This CDR3 is built from 13 residues. Germline CDR1 is SGHRS and CDR2 is YFSETQ. CDR3 sequence reads: CASSLEQGGEQYF. DNA for the CDR3: TGCGCCAGCAGCTTGGAGCAGGGCGGCGAGCAGTACTTC.

The genes are TRBV4-2 and TRBJ1-5; no firm D call. The CDR3 has 16 amino acids. V was trimmed by 1 base and J by 0 bases, leaving 10 bases between them. Per the germline V gene, CDR1 is LGHNA and CDR2 is YNFKEQ. The CDR3 nucleotides read TGTGCCAGCAGCCAAGTAAAAACGGGTAGCAATCAGCCCCAGCATTTT. This encodes CASSQVKTGSNQPQHF.

V is TRBV7-9 and J is TRBJ2-7, with TRBD1 identical over 9 bases. The length of the CDR3 is 18 residues. From germline, CDR1 is SEHNR and CDR2 FQNEAQ (reference sequence). V gave up 1 base and J gave up 2 bases; unmatched junction bases: 12. The CDR3 nucleotides read TGTGCCAGCAGCTTAGGAAGGGGACAGGGAGAGGCGGCCTACGAGCAGTACTTC. Amino acid sequence: CASSLGRGQGEAAYEQYF.

In its sample, this clone was seen a few times. The chain is built from TRBV4-1 and TRBJ2-3; TRBD2 agrees at 12 bases. Trimming took 4 bases from V and 2 from J; bases not matched to a gene: 4. Per the germline V gene, CDR1 is MGHRA and CDR2 is YSYEKL. This CDR3 contains 16 residues. CDR3 protein: CASSLRTSGATDTQYF. The CDR3 nucleotides read TGCGCCAGCAGCCTCCGGACTAGCGGGGCCACAGATACGCAGTATTTT.

The chain couples TRBV28 to TRBJ1-1, with D possibly matching TRBD1 (5 bases). The V gene lost 6 bases and the J gene lost 1 base, with 18 bases spanning the gap. The germline V gene encodes CDR1 MDHEN and CDR2 SYDVKM. The CDR3 runs 16 residues. Written as DNA, the CDR3 is TGTGCCAGCAGCTCCCCTGGGGGGAAAGCGAACACTGAAGCTTTCTTT. It translates to CASSSPGGKANTEAFF.

This rearrangement joins TRBV12-2 to TRBJ2-1; the table's D call, TRBD2, was not checked against the DNA. TRBV12-2 is deemed a pseudogene. This CDR3 spans 16 amino acids. In DNA, the CDR3 is TGTGCAAGTCGTCCCAGCGGGACTAGCGGGCCCCCGGGGCAGTTCTTC. Protein sequence: CASRPSGTSGPPGQFF.